The sequence of this TCR beta chain was determined in a study of blood T cells in healthy people across ages. PBMCs were isolated at a quantity of at least 6 million per sample. The germline gives CDR1 SGHAT, CDR2 FQDESV (reference sequence). The V end was cut by 0 bases, the J end by 3 bases, with 12 bases between. The CDR3 consists of 15 residues. Points from the study as a whole: Any conclusive comparison of naive versus antigen-experienced cells was prevented by using unsorted PBMCs.

Points on this clonotype: Its antigen is not known.

A second PCR of about 7 to 12 cycles used a sample-barcoded 5' primer and a J-beta primer mix. TCRdb reprocessed the 5' RACE reads with MiXCR, giving one entry per CDR3 protein. The sample has 750,000 to 1,000,000 distinct CDR3 sequences, 25% to 35% seen once; the top ten hold 10%. This same sample was also part of a study on T cells of mothers and their children.

The genes are TRBV11-1 and TRBJ2-7, with D unresolved. The receptor was derived from a woman between 35 and 50 years old in good health. Sequenced: blood. CDR3 bases: TGTGCCAGCAGCTTAGCGGCAGTCTCGGGCTACGAGCAGTACTTC. This gives the protein CASSLAAVSGYEQYF.